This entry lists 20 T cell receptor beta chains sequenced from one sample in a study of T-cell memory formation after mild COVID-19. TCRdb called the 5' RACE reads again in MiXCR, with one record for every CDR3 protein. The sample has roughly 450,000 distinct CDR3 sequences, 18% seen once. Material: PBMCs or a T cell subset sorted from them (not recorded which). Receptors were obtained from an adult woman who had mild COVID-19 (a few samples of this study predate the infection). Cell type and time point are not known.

The CDR3 DNA reads as TGTGCCAGCACCCTTAGTCCGCCTATGAACACTGAAGCTTTCTTT. Its protein product is CASTLSPPMNTEAFF. This rearrangement joins TRBV12-3 or TRBV12-4 to TRBJ1-1; D gene uncertain. The CDR3 runs 15 residues. V was clipped by 7 bases and J by 0 bases, with 15 bases between them.

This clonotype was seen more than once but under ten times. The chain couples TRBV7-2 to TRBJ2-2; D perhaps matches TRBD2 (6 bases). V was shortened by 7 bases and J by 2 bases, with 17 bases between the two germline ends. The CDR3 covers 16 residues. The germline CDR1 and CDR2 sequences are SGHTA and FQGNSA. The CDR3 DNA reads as TGTGCCAGCACCCCAAAGACTAGATCAAACACCGGGGAGCTGTTTTTT. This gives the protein CASTPKTRSNTGELFF.

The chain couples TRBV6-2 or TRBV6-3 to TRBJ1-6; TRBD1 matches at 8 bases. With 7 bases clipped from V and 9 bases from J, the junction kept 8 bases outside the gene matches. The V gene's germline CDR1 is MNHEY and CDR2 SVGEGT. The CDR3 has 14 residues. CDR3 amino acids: CASTITTGGSPLHF. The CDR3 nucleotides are TGTGCCAGCACCATTACAACAGGGGGTTCACCCCTCCACTTT.

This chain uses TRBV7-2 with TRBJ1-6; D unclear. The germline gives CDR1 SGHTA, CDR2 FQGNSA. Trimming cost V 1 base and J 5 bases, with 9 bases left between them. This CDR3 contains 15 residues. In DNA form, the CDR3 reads TGTGCCAGCAGCTTAGTAGCCGTAAATAATTCACCCCTCCACTTT. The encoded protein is CASSLVAVNNSPLHF.

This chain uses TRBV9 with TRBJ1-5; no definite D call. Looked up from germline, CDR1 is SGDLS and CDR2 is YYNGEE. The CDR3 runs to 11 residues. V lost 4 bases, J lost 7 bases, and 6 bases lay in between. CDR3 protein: CASSSQQPQHF. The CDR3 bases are TGTGCCAGCAGCTCCCAACAGCCCCAGCATTTT.

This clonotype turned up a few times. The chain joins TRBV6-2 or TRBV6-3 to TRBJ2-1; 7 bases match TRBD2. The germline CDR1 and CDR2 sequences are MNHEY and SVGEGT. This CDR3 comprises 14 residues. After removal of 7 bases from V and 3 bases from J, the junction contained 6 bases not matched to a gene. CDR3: CASTQGLGYNEQFF. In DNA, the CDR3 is TGTGCCAGCACCCAAGGACTAGGCTACAATGAGCAGTTCTTC.

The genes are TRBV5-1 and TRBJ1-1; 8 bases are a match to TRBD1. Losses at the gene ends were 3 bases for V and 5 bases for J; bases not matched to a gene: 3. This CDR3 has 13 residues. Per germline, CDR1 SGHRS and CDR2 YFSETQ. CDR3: CASSSRGRTEAFF. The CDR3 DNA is TGCGCCAGCAGCTCCAGGGGGCGGACTGAAGCTTTCTTT.

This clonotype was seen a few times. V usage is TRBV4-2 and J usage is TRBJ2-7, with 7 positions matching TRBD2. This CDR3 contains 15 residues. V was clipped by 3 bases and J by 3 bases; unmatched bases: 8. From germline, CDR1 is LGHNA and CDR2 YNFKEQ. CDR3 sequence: CASSQDSAGSYEQYF. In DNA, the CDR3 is TGTGCCAGCAGCCAGGACTCAGCGGGAAGCTACGAGCAGTACTTC.

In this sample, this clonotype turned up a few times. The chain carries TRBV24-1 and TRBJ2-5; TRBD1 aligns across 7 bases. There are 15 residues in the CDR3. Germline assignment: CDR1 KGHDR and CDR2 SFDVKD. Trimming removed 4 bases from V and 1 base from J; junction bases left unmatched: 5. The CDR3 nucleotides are TGTGCCACCAGTGAGCCAGGGGGAATCCAAGAGACCCAGTACTTC. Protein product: CATSEPGGIQETQYF.

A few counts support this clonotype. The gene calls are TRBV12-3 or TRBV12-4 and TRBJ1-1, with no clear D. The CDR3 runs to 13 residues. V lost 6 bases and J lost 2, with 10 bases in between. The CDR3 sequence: CASRGSGNTEAFF. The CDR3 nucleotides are TGTGCCAGCAGGGGGAGTGGAAACACTGAAGCTTTCTTT.

The CDR3 DNA reads TGTGCCAGCAGTTTCATGGTGACAGGGACCTATGGCTACACCTTC. Translating it yields CASSFMVTGTYGYTF. The gene calls are TRBV12-3 or TRBV12-4 and TRBJ1-2; 7 nucleotides line up with TRBD1. J was trimmed by 4 bases and V by 3 bases; bases with no gene match: 8. The CDR3 sequence is 15 residues long.

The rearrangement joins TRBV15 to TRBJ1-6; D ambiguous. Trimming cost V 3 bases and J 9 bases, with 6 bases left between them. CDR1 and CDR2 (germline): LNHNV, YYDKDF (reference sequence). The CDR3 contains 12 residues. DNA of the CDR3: TGTGCCACCAGCAGCATGGTTTCACCCCTCCACTTT. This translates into CATSSMVSPLHF.

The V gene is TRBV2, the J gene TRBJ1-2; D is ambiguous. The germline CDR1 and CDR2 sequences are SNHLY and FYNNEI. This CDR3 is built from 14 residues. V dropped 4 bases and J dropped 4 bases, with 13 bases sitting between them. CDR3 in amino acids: CASSVAPPPYGYTF. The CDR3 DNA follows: TGTGCCAGCAGTGTCGCACCTCCTCCCTATGGCTACACCTTC.

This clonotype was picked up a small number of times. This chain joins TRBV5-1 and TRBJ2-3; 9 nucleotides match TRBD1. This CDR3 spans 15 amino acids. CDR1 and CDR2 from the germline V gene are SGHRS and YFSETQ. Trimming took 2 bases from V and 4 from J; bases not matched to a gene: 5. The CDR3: CASSFPGQGADTQYF. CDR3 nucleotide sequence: TGCGCCAGCAGCTTTCCGGGACAGGGCGCAGATACGCAGTATTTT.

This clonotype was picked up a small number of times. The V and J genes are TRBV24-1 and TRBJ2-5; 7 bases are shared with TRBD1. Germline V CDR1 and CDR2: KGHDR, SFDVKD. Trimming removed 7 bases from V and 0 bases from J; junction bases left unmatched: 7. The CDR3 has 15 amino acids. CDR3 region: CATRPWDSYQETQYF. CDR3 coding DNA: TGTGCCACCAGGCCTTGGGACAGCTACCAAGAGACCCAGTACTTC.

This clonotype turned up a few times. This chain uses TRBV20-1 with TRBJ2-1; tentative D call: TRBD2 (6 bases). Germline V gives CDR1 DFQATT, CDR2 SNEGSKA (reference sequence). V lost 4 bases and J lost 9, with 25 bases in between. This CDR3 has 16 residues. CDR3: CSANGGRDSSLGEQFF. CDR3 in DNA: TGCAGTGCTAACGGTGGTCGGGACTCATCCTTGGGTGAGCAGTTCTTC.

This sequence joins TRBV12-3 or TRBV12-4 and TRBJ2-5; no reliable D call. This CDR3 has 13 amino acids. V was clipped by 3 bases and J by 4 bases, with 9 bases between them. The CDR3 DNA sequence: TGTGCCAGCAGTTTTGTTCGGGCAGAGACCCAGTACTTC. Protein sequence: CASSFVRAETQYF.

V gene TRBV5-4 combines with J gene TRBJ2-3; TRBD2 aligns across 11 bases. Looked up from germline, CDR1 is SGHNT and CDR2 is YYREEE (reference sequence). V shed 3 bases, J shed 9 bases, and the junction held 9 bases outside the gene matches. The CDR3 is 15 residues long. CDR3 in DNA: TGTGCCAGCAGCTCTCTAGCGGGAGGACCCGAGACGCAGTATTTT. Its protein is CASSSLAGGPETQYF.

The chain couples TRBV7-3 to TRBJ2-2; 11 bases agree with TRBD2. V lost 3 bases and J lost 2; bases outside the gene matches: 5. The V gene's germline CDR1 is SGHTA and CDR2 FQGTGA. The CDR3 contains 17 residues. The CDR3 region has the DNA TGTGCCAGCAGCTTTAGCGGGGGGGCCCGAAACACCGGGGAGCTGTTTTTT. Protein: CASSFSGGARNTGELFF.

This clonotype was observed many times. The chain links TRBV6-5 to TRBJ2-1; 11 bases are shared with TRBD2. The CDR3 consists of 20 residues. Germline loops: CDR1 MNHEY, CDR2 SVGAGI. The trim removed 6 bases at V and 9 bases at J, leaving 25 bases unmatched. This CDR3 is CASSRDRTGGTSGATREQFF. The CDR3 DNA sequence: TGTGCCAGCAGCCGAGACAGAACGGGAGGGACTAGCGGAGCTACCCGTGAGCAGTTCTTC.